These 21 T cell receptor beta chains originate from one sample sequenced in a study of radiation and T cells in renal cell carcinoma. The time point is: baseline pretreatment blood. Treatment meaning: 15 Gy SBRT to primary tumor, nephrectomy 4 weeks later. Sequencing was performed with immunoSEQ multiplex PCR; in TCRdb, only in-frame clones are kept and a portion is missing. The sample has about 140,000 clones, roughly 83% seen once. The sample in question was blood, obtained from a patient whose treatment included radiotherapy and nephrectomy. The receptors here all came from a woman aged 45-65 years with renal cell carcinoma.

DNA for the CDR3: TGTGCCAGCAGCTTATATTCGGGGGCCACTAGGGATGAGCAGTTCTTC. Its protein is CASSLYSGATRDEQFF. J is TRBJ2-1 and V is TRBV13; D tentatively reads TRBD1 or TRBD2 (6 bases each). The CDR3 loop spans 16 amino acids. Germline V gene sequence: CDR1 PRHDT, CDR2 FYEKMQ (reference sequence). V lost 2 bases, J lost 8 bases, and 19 bases lay in between.

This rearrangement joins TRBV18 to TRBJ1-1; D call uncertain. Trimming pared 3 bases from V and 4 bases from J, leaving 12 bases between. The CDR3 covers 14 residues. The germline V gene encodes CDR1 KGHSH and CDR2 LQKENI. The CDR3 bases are TGTGCCAGCTCACCCACCTACCCGTCCACTGAAGCTTTCTTT. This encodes CASSPTYPSTEAFF.

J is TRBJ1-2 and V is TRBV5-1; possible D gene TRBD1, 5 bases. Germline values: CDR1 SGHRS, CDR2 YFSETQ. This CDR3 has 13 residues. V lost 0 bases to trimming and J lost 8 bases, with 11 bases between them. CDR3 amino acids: CASSLVGLSGYTF. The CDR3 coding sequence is TGCGCCAGCAGCTTGGTGGGACTCAGCGGCTACACCTTC.

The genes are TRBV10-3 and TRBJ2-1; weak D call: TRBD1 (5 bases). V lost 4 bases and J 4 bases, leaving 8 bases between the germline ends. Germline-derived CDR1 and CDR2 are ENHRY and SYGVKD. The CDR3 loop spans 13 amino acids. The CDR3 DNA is TGTGCCATCAGTGCGGACACGTACAATGAGCAGTTCTTC. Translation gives CAISADTYNEQFF.

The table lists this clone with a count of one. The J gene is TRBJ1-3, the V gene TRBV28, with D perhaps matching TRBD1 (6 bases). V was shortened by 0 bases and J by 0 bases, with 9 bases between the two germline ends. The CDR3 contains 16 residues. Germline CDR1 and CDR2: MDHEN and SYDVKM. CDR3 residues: CASSLWDSLSGNTIYF. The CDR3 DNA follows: TGTGCCAGCAGTTTATGGGACAGTCTCTCTGGAAACACCATATATTTT.

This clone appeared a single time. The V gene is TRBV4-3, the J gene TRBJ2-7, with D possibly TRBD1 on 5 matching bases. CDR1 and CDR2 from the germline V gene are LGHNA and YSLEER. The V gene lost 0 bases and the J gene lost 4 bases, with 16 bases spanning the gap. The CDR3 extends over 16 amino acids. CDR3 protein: CASSQEFTGGRYEQYF. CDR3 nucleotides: TGCGCCAGCAGCCAAGAATTTACAGGCGGTCGGTACGAGCAGTACTTC.

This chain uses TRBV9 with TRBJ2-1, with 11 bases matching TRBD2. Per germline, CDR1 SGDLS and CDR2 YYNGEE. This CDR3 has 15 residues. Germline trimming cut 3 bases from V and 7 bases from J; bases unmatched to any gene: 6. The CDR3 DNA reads TGTGCCAGCAGCGCCACTAGCGGGAGAAATAATGAGCAGTTCTTC. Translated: CASSATSGRNNEQFF. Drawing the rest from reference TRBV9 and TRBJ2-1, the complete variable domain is DSGVTQTPKHLITATGQRVTLRCSPRSGDLSVYWYQQSLDQGLQFLIQYYNGEERAKGNILERFSAQQFPDLHSELNLSSLELGDSALYFCASSATSGRNNEQFFGPGTRLTVL.

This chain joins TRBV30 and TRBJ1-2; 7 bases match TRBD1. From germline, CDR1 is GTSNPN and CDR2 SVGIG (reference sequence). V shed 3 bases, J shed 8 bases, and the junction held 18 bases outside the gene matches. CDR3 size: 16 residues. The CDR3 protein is CAWSPDRIHDSQGYTF. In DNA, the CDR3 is TGTGCCTGGAGCCCGGACAGGATACATGATAGTCAAGGCTACACCTTC.

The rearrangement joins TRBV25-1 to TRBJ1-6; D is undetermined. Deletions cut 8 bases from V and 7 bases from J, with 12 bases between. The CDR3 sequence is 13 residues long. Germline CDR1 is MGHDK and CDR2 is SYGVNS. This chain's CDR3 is CASHGVRNSPLHF. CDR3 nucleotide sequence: TGTGCCAGCCACGGGGTTAGGAATTCACCCCTCCACTTT.

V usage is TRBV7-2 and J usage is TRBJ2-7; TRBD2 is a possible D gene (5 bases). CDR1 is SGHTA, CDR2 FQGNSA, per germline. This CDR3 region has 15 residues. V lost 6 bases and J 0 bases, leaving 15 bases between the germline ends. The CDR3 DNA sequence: TGTGCCAGCAGACCCCAGGACTCGAGCTCCTACGAGCAGTACTTC. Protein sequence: CASRPQDSSSYEQYF.

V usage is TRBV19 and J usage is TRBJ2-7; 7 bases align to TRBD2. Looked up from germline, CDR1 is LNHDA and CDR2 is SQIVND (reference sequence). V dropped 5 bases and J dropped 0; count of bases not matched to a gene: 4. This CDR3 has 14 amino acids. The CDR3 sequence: CASSLSGDSYEQYF. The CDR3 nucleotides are TGTGCCAGTAGTCTCAGCGGGGACTCCTACGAGCAGTACTTC.

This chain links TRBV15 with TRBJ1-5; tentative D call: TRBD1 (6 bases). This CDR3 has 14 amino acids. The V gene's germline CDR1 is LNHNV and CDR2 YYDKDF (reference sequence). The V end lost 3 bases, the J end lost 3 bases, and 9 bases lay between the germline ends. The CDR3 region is CATSSRQDNQPQHF. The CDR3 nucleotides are TGTGCCACCAGCAGCCGACAGGACAATCAGCCCCAGCATTTT.

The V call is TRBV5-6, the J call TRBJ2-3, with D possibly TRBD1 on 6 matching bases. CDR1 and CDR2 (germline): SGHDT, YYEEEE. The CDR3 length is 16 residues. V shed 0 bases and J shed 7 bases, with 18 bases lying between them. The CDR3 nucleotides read TGTGCCAGCAGCTTGGGCCCAGGACAGTCGGCAAATACGCAGTATTTT. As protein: CASSLGPGQSANTQYF. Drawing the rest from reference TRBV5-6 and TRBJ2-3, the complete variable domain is DAGVTQSPTHLIKTRGQQVTLRCSPKSGHDTVSWYQQALGQGPQFIFQYYEEEERQRGNFPDRFSGHQFPNYSSELNVNALLLGDSALYLCASSLGPGQSANTQYFGPGTRLTVL.

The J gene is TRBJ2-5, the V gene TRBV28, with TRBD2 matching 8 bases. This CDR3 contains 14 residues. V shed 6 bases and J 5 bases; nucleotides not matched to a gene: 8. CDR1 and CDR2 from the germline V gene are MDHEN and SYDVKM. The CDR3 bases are TGTGCCAGCAGCCCGGGGGGGGATCGTGAGACCCAGTACTTC. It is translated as CASSPGGDRETQYF.

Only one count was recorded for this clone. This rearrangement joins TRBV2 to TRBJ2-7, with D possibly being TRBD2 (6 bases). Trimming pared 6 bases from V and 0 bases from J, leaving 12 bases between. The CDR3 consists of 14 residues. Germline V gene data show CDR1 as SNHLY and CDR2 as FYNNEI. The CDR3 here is CASSPAGYSYEQYF. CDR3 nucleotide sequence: TGTGCCAGCAGCCCGGCGGGGTACTCCTACGAGCAGTACTTC. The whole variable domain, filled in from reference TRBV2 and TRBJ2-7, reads EPEVTQTPSHQVTQMGQEVILRCVPISNHLYFYWYRQILGQKVEFLVSFYNNEISEKSEIFDDQFSVERPDGSNFTLKIRSTKLEDSAMYFCASSPAGYSYEQYFGPGTRLTVT.

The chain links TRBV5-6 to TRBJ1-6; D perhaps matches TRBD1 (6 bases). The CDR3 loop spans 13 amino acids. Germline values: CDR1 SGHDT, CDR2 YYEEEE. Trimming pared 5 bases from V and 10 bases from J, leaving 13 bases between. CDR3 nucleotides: TGTGCCAGCAGAACAGGGACTGGATCACCCCTCCACTTT. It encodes CASRTGTGSPLHF.

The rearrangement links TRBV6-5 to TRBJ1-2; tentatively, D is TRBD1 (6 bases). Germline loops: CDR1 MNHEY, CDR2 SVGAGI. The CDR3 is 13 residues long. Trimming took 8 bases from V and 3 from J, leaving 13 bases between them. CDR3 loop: CASSDGGYYGYTF. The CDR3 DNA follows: TGTGCCAGCTCCGACGGGGGCTACTATGGCTACACCTTC.

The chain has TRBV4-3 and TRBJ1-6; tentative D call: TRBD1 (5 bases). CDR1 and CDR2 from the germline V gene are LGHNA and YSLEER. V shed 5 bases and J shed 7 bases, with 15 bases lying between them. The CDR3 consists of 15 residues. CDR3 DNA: TGCGCCAGCAGCGGACCGGGACTGACGAATTCACCCCTCCACTTT. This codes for CASSGPGLTNSPLHF.

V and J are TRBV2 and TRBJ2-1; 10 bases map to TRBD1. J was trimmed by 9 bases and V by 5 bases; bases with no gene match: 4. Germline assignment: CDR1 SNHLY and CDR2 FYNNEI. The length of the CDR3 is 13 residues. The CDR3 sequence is CASSPGQGPEQFF. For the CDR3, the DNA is TGTGCCAGCAGTCCGGGACAGGGGCCTGAGCAGTTCTTC.

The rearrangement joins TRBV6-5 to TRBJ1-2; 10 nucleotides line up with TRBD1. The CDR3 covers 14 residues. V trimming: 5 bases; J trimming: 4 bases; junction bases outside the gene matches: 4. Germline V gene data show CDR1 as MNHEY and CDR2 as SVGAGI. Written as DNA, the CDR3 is TGTGCCAGCAGTCTGACAGGGGGCACCTATGGCTACACCTTC. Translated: CASSLTGGTYGYTF.

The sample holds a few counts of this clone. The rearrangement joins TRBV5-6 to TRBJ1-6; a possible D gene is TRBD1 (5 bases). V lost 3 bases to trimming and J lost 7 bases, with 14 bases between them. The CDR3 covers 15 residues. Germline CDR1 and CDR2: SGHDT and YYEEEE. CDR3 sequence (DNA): TGTGCCAGCAGCTCAGGGCCTGGATGGAATTCACCCCTCCACTTT. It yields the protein CASSSGPGWNSPLHF. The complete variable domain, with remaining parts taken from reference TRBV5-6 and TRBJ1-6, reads DAGVTQSPTHLIKTRGQQVTLRCSPKSGHDTVSWYQQALGQGPQFIFQYYEEEERQRGNFPDRFSGHQFPNYSSELNVNALLLGDSALYLCASSSGPGWNSPLHFGNGTRLTVT.